One T cell receptor (beta chain) is described in this entry. This record comes from a study of technical replicates of blood from a few donors. This CDR3 has 14 residues. CDR1 is MNHEY and CDR2 is SVGAGI in the germline V gene. After removal of 6 bases from V and 3 bases from J, the junction contained 7 bases not matched to a gene. Assay: immunoSEQ multiplex PCR; the TCRdb copy retains only in-frame clones and omits some. The sample has fewer than 10,000 clones, around 92% seen once. Sequencing was done on a sample of PBMCs. The TCR comes from a human donor in good health. This chain links TRBV6-5 with TRBJ1-2, with TRBD1 identical over 7 bases. CDR3 sequence reads: CASRPAQGYYGYTF. The CDR3 DNA sequence: TGTGCCAGCAGGCCCGCACAGGGGTACTATGGCTACACCTTC.